The 15 T cell receptor beta chains listed next were all sequenced from one sample in a study of T-cell memory formation after mild COVID-19. MiXCR was run by TCRdb on the 5' RACE reads, yielding one entry per CDR3 protein. This sample carries roughly 600,000 distinct CDR3 sequences, approximately 19% of them seen once, and the ten largest clones take more than 10%. Sequenced material: PBMCs or a T cell subset sorted from them (not recorded which). The receptors originated from an adult woman who had mild COVID-19 (a few samples of this study predate the infection). Cell type and time point are not known.

This clonotype was observed many times. The chain has TRBV12-3 or TRBV12-4 and TRBJ1-1; unclear D gene. CDR3 length: 13 residues. The V end lost 6 bases, the J end lost 0 bases, and 8 bases lay between the germline ends. CDR3 sequence reads: CASRASVNTEAFF. The CDR3 DNA reads TGTGCCAGCAGAGCCTCGGTGAACACTGAAGCTTTCTTT.

V is TRBV23-1 and J is TRBJ2-5; 8 positions agree with TRBD1. TRBV23-1 is filed as an ORF, its function uncertain. This CDR3 contains 14 residues. Trimming removed 5 bases from V and 5 bases from J; junction bases left unmatched: 7. The CDR3 here is CASSTGGRRETQYF. The CDR3 DNA follows: TGCGCCAGCAGTACAGGGGGTCGGAGGGAGACCCAGTACTTC.

This clonotype has only a few counts. The J gene is TRBJ1-5, the V gene TRBV20-1; tentatively, D is TRBD1 (6 bases). The length of the CDR3 is 13 residues. The ends were cut back, 5 bases at V and 0 bases at J, with 8 bases in the middle. CDR1 is DFQATT, CDR2 SNEGSKA, per germline (reference sequence). CDR3 coding DNA: TGCAGTGCTTCGGACAGTAGCAATCAGCCCCAGCATTTT. Protein product: CSASDSSNQPQHF.

In its sample, this clonotype was seen a few times. The CDR3 bases are TGCGCCAGCAGCCAAGATAGGGGCAGGGCCTACGAGCAGTACTTC. Translated, it gives CASSQDRGRAYEQYF. The rearrangement uses TRBV4-1 and TRBJ2-7, with D possibly matching TRBD1 (5 bases). The CDR3 contains 15 residues. V dropped 0 bases and J dropped 2 bases, with 11 bases sitting between them. Germline-derived CDR1 and CDR2 are MGHRA and YSYEKL.

This chain joins TRBV19 and TRBJ2-5; the match to TRBD2 covers 9 bases. Germline CDR1 and CDR2: LNHDA and SQIVND (reference sequence). This CDR3 comprises 14 residues. J lost 4 bases, V lost 7 bases, and 7 bases had no gene match. This CDR3 is CASKASGIGETQYF. Here the CDR3 DNA reads TGTGCCAGTAAGGCTAGCGGGATCGGAGAGACCCAGTACTTC.

This clonotype was recorded many times. The genes are TRBV12-3 or TRBV12-4 and TRBJ2-7; 12 bases are shared with TRBD2. This CDR3 is 14 amino acids long. V shed 6 bases, J shed 6 bases, and the junction held 6 bases outside the gene matches. The CDR3 nucleotides read TGTGCCAGCAGCCTAGCGGGAGGGATGGGCGAGCAGTACTTC. Its translation: CASSLAGGMGEQYF.

This clonotype has more than one count but fewer than ten. This CDR3 reads CASSPRPGQYSYEQYF. CDR3 nucleotides: TGTGCCAGCTCACCCCGCCCGGGTCAGTACTCCTACGAGCAGTACTTC. The chain recombines TRBV18 with TRBJ2-7; D is uncertain. The germline gives CDR1 KGHSH, CDR2 LQKENI. This CDR3 region has 16 residues. The V end was cut by 3 bases, the J end by 0 bases, with 15 bases between. The full variable domain, rest sourced from reference TRBV18 and TRBJ2-7, is NAGVMQNPRHLVRRRGQEARLRCSPMKGHSHVYWYRQLPEEGLKFMVYLQKENIIDESGMPKERFSAEFPKEGPSILRIQQVVRGDSAAYFCASSPRPGQYSYEQYFGPGTRLTVT.

This clonotype was counted between two and nine times. V usage is TRBV24-1 and J usage is TRBJ2-1; no reliable D call. Trimming took 9 bases from V and 4 from J, leaving 6 bases between them. The CDR3 is 11 residues long. Germline V gives CDR1 KGHDR, CDR2 SFDVKD. The CDR3 nucleotides read TGTGCCACCGGGTTGTACAATGAGCAGTTCTTC. Translation: CATGLYNEQFF.

The chain employs TRBV11-3 and TRBJ2-7; TRBD2 aligns across 11 bases. J gave up 7 bases and V 3 bases, and 11 bases lay outside the gene matches. Per the germline V gene, CDR1 is SGHNT and CDR2 is YENEEA. There are 16 residues in the CDR3. This CDR3 reads CASSLALTSGKDEQYF. CDR3 DNA: TGTGCCAGCAGCTTGGCCCTGACTAGCGGGAAAGATGAGCAGTACTTC.

This chain connects TRBV20-1 to TRBJ2-1, with TRBD2 matching over 9 bases. This CDR3 has 14 amino acids. Germline trimming cut 6 bases from V and 3 bases from J; bases unmatched to any gene: 6. CDR1 is DFQATT, CDR2 SNEGSKA, per germline (reference sequence). The CDR3 DNA follows: TGCAGTGCGTCCTTAGCGGGAGTCTACAATGAGCAGTTCTTC. Residues: CSASLAGVYNEQFF.

Only a few counts were recorded for this clonotype. The genes are TRBV4-1 and TRBJ2-7, with a weak D call TRBD2 (6 bases). The germline V gene encodes CDR1 MGHRA and CDR2 YSYEKL. V lost 1 base and J 3 bases, leaving 10 bases between the germline ends. The CDR3 totals 14 residues. The CDR3 nucleotides read TGCGCCAGCAGCCAAGGTGGGGGAGGCTACGAGCAGTACTTC. It codes for CASSQGGGGYEQYF.

This clonotype was detected a few times. The rearrangement links TRBV5-1 to TRBJ2-2; 7 bases line up with TRBD1. CDR1 and CDR2 (germline): SGHRS, YFSETQ. This CDR3 contains 15 residues. The trim removed 0 bases at V and 4 bases at J, leaving 3 bases unmatched. The CDR3 spells CASSLATGLTGELFF. CDR3 nucleotide sequence: TGCGCCAGCAGCTTGGCGACAGGGCTCACCGGGGAGCTGTTTTTT.

The CDR3 DNA reads as TGTGCCATCAGTGAGTCAGGGAGGACAGGGGGATCCGAGCAGTACTTC. Its translation: CAISESGRTGGSEQYF. The chain combines TRBV10-3 with TRBJ2-7, with 10 nucleotides matching TRBD1. Germline V gives CDR1 ENHRY, CDR2 SYGVKD. This CDR3 contains 16 residues. The V gene end was trimmed by 0 bases and the J gene end by 6 bases; junction bases not matched to a gene: 8.

The chain joins TRBV6-2 or TRBV6-3 to TRBJ2-7, with 7 bases aligning to TRBD1. The CDR3 has 15 amino acids. Germline assignment: CDR1 MNHEY and CDR2 SVGEGT. V trimming: 6 bases; J trimming: 7 bases; junction bases outside the gene matches: 15. CDR3 nucleotide sequence: TGTGCCAGCAGCGAAACAGGGGCCCGCGGTAGGGAGCAGTACTTC. Translating gives CASSETGARGREQYF.

The chain links TRBV30 to TRBJ2-1, with D perhaps being TRBD1 or TRBD2 (5 bases each). CDR3 length equals 14 residues. V was shortened by 4 bases and J by 2 bases, with 12 bases between the two germline ends. CDR1 is GTSNPN and CDR2 is SVGIG in the germline V gene (reference sequence). CDR3 protein: CAWIEGTPYNEQFF. CDR3 nucleotide sequence: TGTGCCTGGATCGAGGGGACCCCCTACAATGAGCAGTTCTTC.